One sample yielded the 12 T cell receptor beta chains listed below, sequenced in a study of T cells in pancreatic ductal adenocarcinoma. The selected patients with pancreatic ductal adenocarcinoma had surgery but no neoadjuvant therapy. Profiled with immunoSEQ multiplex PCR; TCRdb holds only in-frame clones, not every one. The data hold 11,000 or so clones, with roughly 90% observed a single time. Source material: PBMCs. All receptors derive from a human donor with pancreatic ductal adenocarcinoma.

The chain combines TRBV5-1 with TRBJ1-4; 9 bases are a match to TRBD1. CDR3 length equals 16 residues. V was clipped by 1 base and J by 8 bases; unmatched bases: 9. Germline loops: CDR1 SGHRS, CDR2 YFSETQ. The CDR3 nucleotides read TGCGCCAGCAGCTTGAACCCCGGGACAGGGAACGAAAAACTGTTTTTT. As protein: CASSLNPGTGNEKLFF.

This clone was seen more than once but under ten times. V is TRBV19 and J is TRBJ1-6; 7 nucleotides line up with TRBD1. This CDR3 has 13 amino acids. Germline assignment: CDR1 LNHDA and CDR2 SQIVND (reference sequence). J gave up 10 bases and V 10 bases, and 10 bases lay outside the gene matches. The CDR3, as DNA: TGTGCCACCGGACAGGTTCTTAGCTCACCCCTCCACTTT. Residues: CATGQVLSSPLHF.

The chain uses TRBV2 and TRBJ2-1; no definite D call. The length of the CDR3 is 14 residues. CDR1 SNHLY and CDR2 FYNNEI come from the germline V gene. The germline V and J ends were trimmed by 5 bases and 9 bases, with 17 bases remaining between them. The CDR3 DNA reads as TGTGCCAGCAGTATATCCCCGCATGACGGTGAGCAGTTCTTC. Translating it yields CASSISPHDGEQFF.

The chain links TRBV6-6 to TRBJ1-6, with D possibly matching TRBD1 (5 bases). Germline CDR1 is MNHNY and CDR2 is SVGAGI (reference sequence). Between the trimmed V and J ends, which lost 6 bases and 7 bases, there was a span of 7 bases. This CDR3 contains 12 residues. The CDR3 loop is CASRQENSPLHF. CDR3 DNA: TGTGCCAGCAGACAGGAGAATTCACCCCTCCACTTT.

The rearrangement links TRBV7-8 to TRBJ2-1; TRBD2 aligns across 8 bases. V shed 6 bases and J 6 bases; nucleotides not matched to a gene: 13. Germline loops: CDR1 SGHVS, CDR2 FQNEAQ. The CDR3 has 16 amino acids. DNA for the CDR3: TGTGCCAGCAGTCGAGTCGTGGGTAGCGGGGTCAATGAGCAGTTCTTC. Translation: CASSRVVGSGVNEQFF.

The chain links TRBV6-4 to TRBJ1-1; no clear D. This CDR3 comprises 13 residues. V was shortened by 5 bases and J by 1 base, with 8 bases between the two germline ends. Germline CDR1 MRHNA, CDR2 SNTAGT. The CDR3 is CASSRTWNTEAFF. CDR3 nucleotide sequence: TGTGCCAGCAGTCGGACGTGGAACACTGAAGCTTTCTTT.

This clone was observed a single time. Here the CDR3 reads CASSEDGGPGIQYF. In DNA form, the CDR3 reads TGTGCCAGCAGCGAGGACGGGGGTCCGGGGATTCAGTACTTC. This sequence joins TRBV9 and TRBJ2-4; a weak D match, TRBD2 (6 bases). The CDR3 sequence is 14 residues long. Trimming shortened V by 3 bases and J by 10 bases, and 17 bases separated the two germline ends. Germline CDR1 reads SGDLS; CDR2 reads YYNGEE.

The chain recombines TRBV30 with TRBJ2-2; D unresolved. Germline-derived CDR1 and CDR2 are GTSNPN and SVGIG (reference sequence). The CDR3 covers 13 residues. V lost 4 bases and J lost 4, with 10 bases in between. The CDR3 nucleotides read TGTGCCTGGAAGGGTCATTCCACCGGGGAGCTGTTTTTT. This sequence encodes CAWKGHSTGELFF.

CDR3 coding DNA: TGTGCCAGCAGCACGAGGGACAGGGGGCGATGGAATGAGCAGTTCTTC. The encoded protein is CASSTRDRGRWNEQFF. The rearrangement links TRBV13 to TRBJ2-1; the match to TRBD1 covers 12 bases. The CDR3 has 16 residues. Per germline, CDR1 PRHDT and CDR2 FYEKMQ (reference sequence). The V segment lost 5 bases and the J segment 7 bases; nucleotides outside the gene matches: 9.

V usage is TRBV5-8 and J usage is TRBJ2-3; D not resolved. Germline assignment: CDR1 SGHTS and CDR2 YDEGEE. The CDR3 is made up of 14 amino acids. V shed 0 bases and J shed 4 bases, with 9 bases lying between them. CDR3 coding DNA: TGTGCCAGCAGCTTGGTGGTCGGAGCAGATACGCAGTATTTT. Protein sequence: CASSLVVGADTQYF. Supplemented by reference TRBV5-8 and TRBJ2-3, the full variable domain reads EAGVTQSPTHLIKTRGQQATLRCSPISGHTSVYWYQQALGLGLQFLLWYDEGEERNRGNFPPRFSGRQFPNYSSELNVNALELEDSALYLCASSLVVGADTQYFGPGTRLTVL.

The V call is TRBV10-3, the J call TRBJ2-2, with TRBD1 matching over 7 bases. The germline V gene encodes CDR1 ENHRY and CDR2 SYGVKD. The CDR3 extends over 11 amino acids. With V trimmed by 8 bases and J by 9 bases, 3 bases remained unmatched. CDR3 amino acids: CAIGTVRELFF. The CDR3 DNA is TGTGCCATCGGGACAGTGCGGGAGCTGTTTTTT.

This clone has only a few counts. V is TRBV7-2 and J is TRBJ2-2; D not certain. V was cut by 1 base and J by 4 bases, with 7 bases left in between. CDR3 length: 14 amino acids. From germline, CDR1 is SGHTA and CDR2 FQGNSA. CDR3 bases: TGTGCCAGCAGCTTAGAGTATACCACCGGGGAGCTGTTTTTT. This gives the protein CASSLEYTTGELFF. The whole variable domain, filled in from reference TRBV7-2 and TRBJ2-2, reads GAGVSQSPSNKVTEKGKDVELRCDPISGHTALYWYRQSLGQGLEFLIYFQGNSAPDKSGLPSDRFSAERTGGSVSTLTIQRTQQEDSAVYLCASSLEYTTGELFFGEGSRLTVL.